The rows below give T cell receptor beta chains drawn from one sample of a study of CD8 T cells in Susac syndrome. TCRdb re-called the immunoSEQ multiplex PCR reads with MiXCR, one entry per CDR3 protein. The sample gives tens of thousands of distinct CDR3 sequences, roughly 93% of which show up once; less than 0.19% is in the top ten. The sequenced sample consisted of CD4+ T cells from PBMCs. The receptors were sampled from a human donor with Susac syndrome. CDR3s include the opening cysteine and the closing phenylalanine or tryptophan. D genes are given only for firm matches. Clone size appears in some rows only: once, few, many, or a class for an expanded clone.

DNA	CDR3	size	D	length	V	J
TGTGCCAGCAGCCAAGACCGATATCAGACAGGGCGCAACACTGAAGCTTTCTTT	CASSQDRYQTGRNTEAFF	-	TRBD1	18	TRBV4-2	TRBJ1-1
TGCAGTGCTGATGATAGCGGTAGAGCCCACAATGAGCAGTTCTTC	CSADDSGRAHNEQFF	-	-	15	TRBV20-1	TRBJ2-1
TGTGCCAGCAGCTCGGGCAGTAACAATGAGCAGTTCTTC	CASSSGSNNEQFF	-	-	13	TRBV5-4	TRBJ2-1
TGTGCCAGCAGCCCTACCTGGACAGGGGAATTCACCTATAATTCACCCCTCCACTTT	CASSPTWTGEFTYNSPLHF	-	TRBD1	19	TRBV7-9	TRBJ1-6
TGCGCCAGCAGCTTTGGGACGATCTACGAGCAGTACTTC	CASSFGTIYEQYF	-	-	13	TRBV5-1	TRBJ2-7
TGTGCCAGCAGCTACTGGCCTGGTAATGAAAAACTGTTTTTT	CASSYWPGNEKLFF	once	-	14	TRBV11-2	TRBJ1-4
TGCGCCAGCAGCTTCCAGGGTGGAAACACCATATATTTT	CASSFQGGNTIYF	-	-	13	TRBV5-1	TRBJ1-3
TGTGCCACCAGGACAGGGGAATATGAAAAACTGTTTTTT	CATRTGEYEKLFF	-	TRBD1	13	TRBV2	TRBJ1-4
TGTGCCAGCAGCAACCGGGACAGGGATAATTCACCCCTCCACTTT	CASSNRDRDNSPLHF	once	TRBD1	15	TRBV4-2	TRBJ1-6
TGCGCCAGCAGCTTGGGGCCCACGAACACCGGGGAGCTGTTTTTT	CASSLGPTNTGELFF	-	-	15	TRBV5-1	TRBJ2-2
TGTGCCAGCAGTGATGGACTAGCGGGGGCCGAGCAGTACTTC	CASSDGLAGAEQYF	-	TRBD2	14	TRBV6-2/TRBV6-3	TRBJ2-7
TGCAGCGTTGGAAGGGAGGGCTATGGCTACACCTTC	CSVGREGYGYTF	-	-	12	TRBV29-1	TRBJ1-2
TGTGCCAGCTCACTGCAAGCCAGAACAGGGGCCTATAATTCACCCCTCCACTTT	CASSLQARTGAYNSPLHF	-	TRBD1	18	TRBV18	TRBJ1-6
TGTGCCAGCAGCTCACAGGGATTTAATCAGCCCCAGCATTTT	CASSSQGFNQPQHF	-	-	14	TRBV7-2	TRBJ1-5
TGCGCCAGCAGCTCTGGGGCGGATCTAAATGAGCAGTTCTTC	CASSSGADLNEQFF	-	-	14	TRBV5-1	TRBJ2-1
TGTGCCAGCAGCTCCCAGGGGGTCTACAATGAGCAGTTCTTC	CASSSQGVYNEQFF	once	TRBD1	14	TRBV7-3	TRBJ2-1
TGCAGCGCTTATACGCCGGGTCAGCGCTACGAGCAGTACTTC	CSAYTPGQRYEQYF	-	-	14	TRBV29-1	TRBJ2-7
TGTGCCAGTAGTAACGCCGACAGAGGGTCCTACGAAAAACTGTTTTTT	CASSNADRGSYEKLFF	once	-	16	TRBV19	TRBJ1-4
TGTGCCAGCAGCTCCAGCGGCCTAGTCTACGAGCAGTACTTC	CASSSSGLVYEQYF	-	-	14	TRBV7-9	TRBJ2-7
TGTGCCAGCAGTCCCACGACAGGGGGAAGAGATGGCTACACCTTC	CASSPTTGGRDGYTF	-	TRBD1	15	TRBV28	TRBJ1-2
TGTGCCAGCAGGCCTAGACAGGGAAGAAACACCGGGGAGCTGTTTTTT	CASRPRQGRNTGELFF	once	TRBD1	16	TRBV12-3/TRBV12-4	TRBJ2-2
TGTGCCAGCAGTCGAAACAGGGGGGACACTGAAGCTTTCTTT	CASSRNRGDTEAFF	once	TRBD1	14	TRBV6-2/TRBV6-3	TRBJ1-1